The 17 T cell receptor beta chains reported below all come from one sample, sequenced in a study of tumor-infiltrating lymphocytes in primary liver carcinoma. With around 520 ng total RNA as template and a constant-region primer, TCR beta cDNA was made. Libraries for TCR beta were built through three nested multiplex PCR rounds, which together made up a slightly modified ARM-PCR procedure. The first two PCR rounds, roughly 10 cycles each, used TRBV1-TRBV30 forward primers and a C-beta reverse primer. TCRdb reanalysed the multiplex PCR reads using MiXCR and keeps one entry per CDR3 protein. The data contain fewer than 85,000 distinct CDR3 sequences, about three quarters of them seen just once; the ten biggest clones take up roughly 25%. For each extraction, RNA and DNA were obtained together from approximately 20-30 mg of unsorted bulk tissue. The sample comprised tumor-adjacent normal liver tissue. The receptors were gathered from a man aged 35-49 years with primary liver carcinoma and hepatitis B virus infection.

Remarks on this clonotype: One end of the junction is discordant with germline, which a read error may explain. This chain joins TRBV6-6 and TRBJ2-3, with TRBD2 matching over 7 bases. CDR3 size: 15 residues. Germline CDR1 MNHNY, CDR2 SVGAGI (reference sequence). The CDR3 DNA is TGTGTCATCAGTTTACAGTGGGGAGGGGCAGATACACAGTATTTT. It yields the protein CVISLQWGGADTQYF.

Turning to this clonotype: A much larger clone sits a single nucleotide away, making a read error possible. The V and J genes are TRBV5-1 and TRBJ2-7, with D maybe TRBD1 (6 bases). The CDR3 runs 14 residues. The germline V gene encodes CDR1 SGHRS and CDR2 YFSETQ. The CDR3 protein is CASSFLGQEYGQYF. The CDR3 region has the DNA TGCGCCAGCAGCTTCTTGGGACAAGAGTACGGGCAGTACTTC.

This clonotype was seen a handful of times. Germline is not matched at one junction end, which may reflect a read error. The chain combines TRBV6-5 with TRBJ2-5; D assignment may be TRBD1 or TRBD2 (6 bases each). The CDR3 runs 13 residues. The germline V gene has CDR1 MNHEY and CDR2 SVGAGI. Here the CDR3 DNA reads TGTGCCAGCAGTTACCCGGGGGCGGAGACCCAGTGCTTC. Translation: CASSYPGAETQCF.

Comments on this clonotype: Since a much larger clone is just one base distant, this may be a read error. V gene TRBV13 combines with J gene TRBJ1-1; D gene ambiguous. Trimming shortened V by 0 bases and J by 5 bases, and 10 bases separated the two germline ends. The CDR3 length is 14 residues. Germline V gives CDR1 PRHDT, CDR2 FYEKMQ (reference sequence). The CDR3 loop reads CASSLGRTGTEAFF. The CDR3 region has the DNA TGTGCCAGCAGCTTAGGGAGGACGGGTACTGAAGCTTTCTTT.

A few counts support this clonotype. A much larger clone is a single base away; this may be a read error. The chain combines TRBV12-3 or TRBV12-4 with TRBJ2-3, with 7 bases aligning to TRBD2. The CDR3 extends over 14 amino acids. The CDR3 sequence is CVSSFAAGSDTQYF. Here the CDR3 DNA reads TGTGTCAGCAGTTTCGCAGCGGGATCAGATACGCAGTATTTT.

Regarding this clonotype: A read error may produce the germline difference seen at one junction end. V is TRBV4-3 and J is TRBJ1-3; D is ambiguous. CDR3 length equals 17 residues. The germline CDR1 and CDR2 sequences are LGHNA and YSLEER. The CDR3 DNA reads as TGCGTCAGCAGCCAAGCGATTGGACTGAAATCTGGAAACACCATATATTTT. It specifies CVSSQAIGLKSGNTIYF.

This chain connects TRBV6-2 or TRBV6-3 to TRBJ2-7, with 7 bases aligning to TRBD2. Germline assignment: CDR1 MNHEY and CDR2 SVGEGT. V lost 6 bases to trimming and J lost 3 bases; unmatched junction nucleotides: 11. This CDR3 has 15 residues. The CDR3 loop reads CASSWRTSEHYEQYF. The CDR3, as DNA: TGTGCCAGCAGCTGGCGGACTAGTGAGCACTACGAGCAGTACTTC.

This chain links TRBV28 with TRBJ2-3, with a tentative D call TRBD2 (6 bases). Germline V gene lookup returns CDR1 MDHEN and CDR2 SYDVKM. V was shortened by 5 bases and J by 5 bases, with 14 bases between the two germline ends. CDR3 length equals 14 residues. The CDR3 loop reads CASSRADYIDTQYF. Written as DNA, the CDR3 is TGTGCCAGCAGTCGGGCGGACTACATAGATACGCAGTATTTT.

This clonotype appeared once. The junction differs from germline at one of its ends, possibly a read error. The chain has TRBV6-5 and TRBJ2-7; TRBD2 matches at 7 bases. In germline, CDR1 is MNHEY, CDR2 SVGAGI. CDR3 length equals 16 residues. CDR3 nucleotide sequence: TGTGCCAGTAGTTACTCTGAGACGGGGGGTTTTTACGGGCAGTACTTC. Its translation is CASSYSETGGFYGQYF.

The genes are TRBV29-1 and TRBJ2-2; D possibly corresponds to TRBD2 (6 bases). Per the germline V gene, CDR1 is SQVTM and CDR2 is ANQGSEA. The CDR3 is 11 amino acids. V lost 6 bases and J lost 9, with 11 bases in between. CDR3 residues: CSVGEARELFF. The CDR3, as DNA: TGCAGCGTAGGGGAGGCCCGGGAGCTGTTTTTT.

Turning to this clonotype: As the CDR3 is not closed by the conserved phenylalanine or tryptophan, this likely results from a read error. It is unclear where the CDR3 begins or ends on the DNA, so no DNA is shown, and the CDR3 is as TCRdb lists it. V usage is TRBV6-1 and J usage is TRBJ2-5. Germline values: CDR1 MNHNS, CDR2 SASEGT. The CDR3 is 14 residues long, ends included. The CDR3 protein is CASSVSLGQETQCY.

On this clonotype itself: At one end, the junction sequence differs from germline, possibly due to a read error. This chain connects TRBV29-1 to TRBJ1-5, with unresolved D. This CDR3 region has 13 residues. The germline CDR1 and CDR2 sequences are SQVTM and ANQGSEA. Here the CDR3 reads CSVVFVGASAQLF. As DNA, the CDR3 is TGCAGCGTTGTGTTTGTGGGAGCATCAGCCCAGCTTTTT.

This clonotype was recorded at least ten times. The chain recombines TRBV4-1 with TRBJ1-5; no clear D gene. This CDR3 region has 14 residues. From germline, CDR1 is MGHRA and CDR2 YSYEKL. The V gene lost 0 bases and the J gene lost 5 bases, with 8 bases spanning the gap. CDR3 in DNA: TGCGCCAGCAGCCAAGATCAACCAGATCAGCCCCAGCATTTT. Translated: CASSQDQPDQPQHF.

As DNA, the CDR3 is TGTGCCAGCAGTCAGGGGACCTATACCATAGATGAGCAGTTCTTC. Translated: CASSQGTYTIDEQFF. This sequence joins TRBV6-6 and TRBJ2-1, with D possibly being TRBD1 (6 bases). The germline gives CDR1 MNHNY, CDR2 SVGAGI (reference sequence). The CDR3 is 15 amino acids. V was cut by 5 bases and J by 8 bases, with 19 bases left in between.

This chain uses TRBV14 with TRBJ1-2; unclear D gene. V was cut by 0 bases and J by 6 bases, with 11 bases left in between. The CDR3 runs to 14 residues. Germline V gene data show CDR1 as SGHDN and CDR2 as FVKESK. CDR3 sequence (DNA): TGTGCCAGCAGCCAAGATATGGGTTTTGATGGCTACACCTTC. It codes for CASSQDMGFDGYTF.

Only one count was recorded for this clonotype. The junction does not match germline at one end; this may be a read error. The V gene is TRBV4-2, the J gene TRBJ2-5; 8 bases are shared with TRBD2. The CDR3 is 15 amino acids. Germline CDR1 LGHNA, CDR2 YNFKEQ. This CDR3 reads CANSQDRSTSGTQYF. The CDR3 DNA follows: TGTGCCAACAGCCAAGATCGGTCCACTAGCGGGACCCAGTACTTC.

In the case of this clonotype: This may be a read error: a much more frequent sequence differs by one nucleotide. The rearrangement joins TRBV7-9 to TRBJ2-5; maybe TRBD2 (6 bases). Per the germline V gene, CDR1 is SEHNR and CDR2 is FQNEAQ (reference sequence). The CDR3 has 15 residues. The V gene lost 5 bases and the J gene lost 4 bases, with 17 bases spanning the gap. CDR3 protein: CASSPQRRDRETQYF. As DNA, the CDR3 is TGTGCCAGCAGCCCCCAGAGGAGGGACCGAGAGACCCAGTACTTC.